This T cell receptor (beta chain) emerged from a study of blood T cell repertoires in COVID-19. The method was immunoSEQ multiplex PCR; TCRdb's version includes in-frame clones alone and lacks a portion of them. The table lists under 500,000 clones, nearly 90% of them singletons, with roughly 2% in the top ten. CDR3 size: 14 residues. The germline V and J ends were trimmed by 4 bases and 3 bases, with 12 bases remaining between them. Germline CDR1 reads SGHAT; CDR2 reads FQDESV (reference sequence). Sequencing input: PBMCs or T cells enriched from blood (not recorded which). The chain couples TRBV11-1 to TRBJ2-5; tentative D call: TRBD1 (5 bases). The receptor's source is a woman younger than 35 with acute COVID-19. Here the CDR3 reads CASSWGATKETQYF. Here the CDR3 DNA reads TGTGCCAGCAGCTGGGGCGCCACTAAAGAGACCCAGTACTTC. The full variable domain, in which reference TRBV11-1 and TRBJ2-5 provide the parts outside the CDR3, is EAEVAQSPRYKITEKSQAVAFWCDPISGHATLYWYRQILGQGPELLVQFQDESVVDDSQLPKDRFSAERLKGVDSTLKIQPAELGDSAMYLCASSWGATKETQYFGPGTRLLVL.